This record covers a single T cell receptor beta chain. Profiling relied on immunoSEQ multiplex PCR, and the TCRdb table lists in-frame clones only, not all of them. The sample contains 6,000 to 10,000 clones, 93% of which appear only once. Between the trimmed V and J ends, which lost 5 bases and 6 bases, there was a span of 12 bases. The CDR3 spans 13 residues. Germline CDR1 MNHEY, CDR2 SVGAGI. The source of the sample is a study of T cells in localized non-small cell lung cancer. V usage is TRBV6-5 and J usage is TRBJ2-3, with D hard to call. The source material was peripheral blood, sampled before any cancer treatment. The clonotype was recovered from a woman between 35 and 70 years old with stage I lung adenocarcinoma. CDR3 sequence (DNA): TGTGCCAGCAGTCCCCTCCTTAGGGATACGCAGTATTTT. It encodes CASSPLLRDTQYF.